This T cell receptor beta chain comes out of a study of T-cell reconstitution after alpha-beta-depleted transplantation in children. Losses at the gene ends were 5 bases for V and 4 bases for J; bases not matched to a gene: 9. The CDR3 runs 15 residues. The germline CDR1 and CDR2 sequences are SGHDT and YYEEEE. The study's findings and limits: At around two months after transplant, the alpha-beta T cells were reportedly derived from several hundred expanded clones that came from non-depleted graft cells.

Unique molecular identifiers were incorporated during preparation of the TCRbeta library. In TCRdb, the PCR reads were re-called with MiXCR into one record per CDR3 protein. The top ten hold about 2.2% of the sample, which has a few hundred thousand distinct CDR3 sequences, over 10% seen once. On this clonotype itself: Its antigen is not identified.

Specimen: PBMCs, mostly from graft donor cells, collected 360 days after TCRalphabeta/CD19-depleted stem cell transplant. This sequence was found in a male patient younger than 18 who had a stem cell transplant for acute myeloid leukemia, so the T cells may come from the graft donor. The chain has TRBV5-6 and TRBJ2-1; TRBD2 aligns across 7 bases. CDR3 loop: CASRRAGDPYNEQFF. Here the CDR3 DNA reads TGTGCCAGCAGAAGGGCGGGAGACCCTTACAATGAGCAGTTCTTC.